The clone carrying this T cell receptor (beta chain) was observed a few times. The antigen is undetermined. The sample belongs to a study of T cells in localized non-small cell lung cancer. Study-level points and caveats: Detection in adjacent lung was observed for a median approximately 52 of the top 100 tumor clones. Uninvolved nearby lung showed the greatest T cell clonality, exceeding that found in tumor. Those with higher blood T cell density had longer overall survival.

CDR1 MDHEN and CDR2 SYDVKM come from the germline V gene. The CDR3 contains 11 residues. The junction had 5 bases not matched to a gene; V was cut back by 10 bases and J by 6 bases. Libraries were prepared by immunoSEQ multiplex PCR; TCRdb keeps only in-frame clonotypes and omits some of them. In the table there are 100,000 to 150,000 clones, roughly 90% of which are singletons. The specimen comprised peripheral blood, sampled before any cancer treatment. The chain combines TRBV28 with TRBJ2-7, with TRBD2 matching over 8 bases. The sequence derives from a female donor aged 60 or older with stage I lung adenocarcinoma. CDR3 loop: CATRGAPEQYF. CDR3 in DNA: TGTGCCACGCGGGGGGCTCCCGAGCAGTACTTC.